This T cell receptor (beta chain) was recovered during a study of molecular identifiers for immune sequencing clone quantification. Study outcomes and limitations: Clones above 20 RNA copies contained over 97% of effector molecules but under 1% of naive ones.

Bulk libraries came from a prior protocol with listed TCR primers. MiXCR, run by TCRdb on the PCR reads, gives a single entry per CDR3 protein. This table has more than 85,000 distinct CDR3 sequences, about 35% appearing once. V dropped 6 bases and J dropped 4 bases, with 16 bases sitting between them. The CDR3 runs to 16 residues. The germline CDR1 and CDR2 sequences are SEHNR and FQNEAQ (reference sequence). Naive CD8 sequencing libraries were generated from around 18,000 to 910,000 sorted cells, with 10%, 30% or 50% RNA as input. This clonotype came up many times. The antigen is unknown. The sequenced sample consisted of naive CD8+ T cells from blood, with Jurkat cell RNA spiked in. The subset was: FACS-sorted CD8+CD4-CCR7+CD45RA+ naive T cells. This receptor was identified in a human donor in good health. Some libraries in this study had Jurkat cell RNA spiked in. This rearrangement joins TRBV7-9 to TRBJ2-6; TRBD1 or TRBD2 may be the D gene (6 bases each). The CDR3 here is CASSFPGALGANVLTF. The CDR3 nucleotides read TGTGCCAGCAGTTTCCCGGGGGCGCTGGGGGCCAACGTCCTGACTTTC.